The 22 T cell receptor beta chains listed next were all sequenced from one sample in a study of T cells after yellow fever vaccination. Each CDR3 protein gets one entry after TCRdb re-called the 5' RACE reads with MiXCR. The repertoire has about 120,000 distinct CDR3 sequences, approximately 16% of them found once; the top ten carry about 40%. This sample comprised CD8+ T cells sorted from PBMCs, obtained 5 days after the yellow fever booster vaccination. These receptors were taken from a man aged 18 to 30 who received the YFV17D yellow fever vaccine.

V and J are TRBV14 and TRBJ2-2; D not certain. Germline CDR1 SGHDN, CDR2 FVKESK. V gave up 7 bases and J gave up 4 bases, with 13 bases separating them. This CDR3 spans 14 amino acids. The CDR3 DNA sequence: TGTGCCAGCACGATGGGCAGTTTCACCGGGGAGCTGTTTTTT. Encoded protein: CASTMGSFTGELFF.

This chain links TRBV6-5 with TRBJ1-1, with TRBD1 matching 10 bases. Germline CDR1 MNHEY, CDR2 SVGAGI. The CDR3 runs to 13 residues. The V segment lost 6 bases and the J segment 5 bases; nucleotides outside the gene matches: 3. CDR3 DNA: TGTGCCAGCAGCGACAGGGGGCTGACTGAAGCTTTCTTT. This gives the protein CASSDRGLTEAFF.

This clonotype was counted only a few times. J is TRBJ2-1 and V is TRBV5-1; no definite D call. CDR3 length equals 11 residues. Germline V lookup: CDR1 SGHRS, CDR2 YFSETQ. V dropped 4 bases and J dropped 7 bases, with 6 bases sitting between them. The DNA for the CDR3 is TGCGCCAGCAGCGGATGGAATGAGCAGTTCTTC. This sequence encodes CASSGWNEQFF.

This clonotype was detected only a few times. The chain joins TRBV6-5 to TRBJ2-6; the D gene is possibly TRBD1 (6 bases). The germline V gene encodes CDR1 MNHEY and CDR2 SVGAGI. This CDR3 has 18 residues. Trimming shortened V by 0 bases and J by 0 bases, and 12 bases separated the two germline ends. The DNA of the CDR3 is TGTGCCAGCAGTTACTCTCGGGCAGGGGCCTCTGGGGCCAACGTCCTGACTTTC. Its protein is CASSYSRAGASGANVLTF.

This clonotype was counted only a few times. The chain employs TRBV20-1 and TRBJ1-1, with D maybe TRBD1 (6 bases). Per the germline V gene, CDR1 is DFQATT and CDR2 is SNEGSKA (reference sequence). The length of the CDR3 is 12 residues. With 0 bases removed from V and 6 bases from J, the gap between germline ends came to 8 bases. CDR3 DNA sequence: TGCAGTGCTAGAGATAACAGGGCTGAAGCTTTCTTT. Translated, it gives CSARDNRAEAFF.

The genes are TRBV7-8 and TRBJ2-3, with a weak D call TRBD2 (5 bases). V was cut by 9 bases and J by 2 bases, with 12 bases left in between. CDR3 length: 13 residues. Germline CDR1 reads SGHVS; CDR2 reads FQNEAQ. In DNA, the CDR3 is TGTGCCAGTACCGTCGGGGTCACAGATACGCAGTATTTT. Protein sequence: CASTVGVTDTQYF.

In its sample, this clonotype was seen a few times. This chain uses TRBV3-1 with TRBJ2-5; TRBD2 might be the D (5 bases). This CDR3 is 17 amino acids long. Trimming stripped 4 bases from V and 7 bases from J, with 25 bases between. Germline V gene data show CDR1 as LGHDT and CDR2 as YNNKEL (reference sequence). The CDR3 DNA reads as TGTGCCAGCAGCCCCTACCTCGGAGCAGTGCCCCGGGGGACCCAGTACTTC. This codes for CASSPYLGAVPRGTQYF.

The chain joins TRBV7-3 to TRBJ1-1; 8 bases match TRBD1. CDR3 length: 14 amino acids. J lost 4 bases, V lost 4 bases, and 5 bases had no gene match. Germline V CDR1 and CDR2: SGHTA, FQGTGA. In DNA form, the CDR3 reads TGTGCCAGCAGCTCAGGGGGCTTGGGCACTGAAGCTTTCTTT. Translated: CASSSGGLGTEAFF.

This clonotype was detected a few times. The J gene is TRBJ1-1, the V gene TRBV9; D gene unclear. The germline CDR1 and CDR2 sequences are SGDLS and YYNGEE. The CDR3 is made up of 16 amino acids. The V end was cut by 3 bases, the J end by 0 bases, with 15 bases between. CDR3 sequence reads: CASSGRATPVNTEAFF. The CDR3 region has the DNA TGTGCCAGCAGCGGCCGGGCCACTCCTGTGAACACTGAAGCTTTCTTT.

This clonotype has a handful of counts. The rearrangement uses TRBV24-1 and TRBJ2-1; no firm D call. V was trimmed by 2 bases and J by 6 bases, leaving 16 bases between them. Looked up from germline, CDR1 is KGHDR and CDR2 is SFDVKD. This CDR3 contains 16 residues. DNA of the CDR3: TGTGCCACCAGTGATTCGCAGGATCGATACCTCAATGAGCAGTTCTTC. Translated: CATSDSQDRYLNEQFF.

J is TRBJ2-7 and V is TRBV4-1, with 8 bases fitting TRBD2. The CDR3 contains 15 residues. J gave up 2 bases and V 3 bases, and 6 bases lay outside the gene matches. Germline CDR1 MGHRA, CDR2 YSYEKL. CDR3 DNA: TGCGCCAGCAGCCAGGAGAAACTAGCGGCCTACGAGCAGTACGTC. The encoded protein is CASSQEKLAAYEQYV.

The chain recombines TRBV10-3 with TRBJ2-1; 10 positions match TRBD1. This CDR3 comprises 14 residues. Germline V gene data show CDR1 as ENHRY and CDR2 as SYGVKD. V lost 7 bases to trimming and J lost 4 bases; unmatched junction nucleotides: 4. The CDR3 DNA follows: TGTGCCATCACCCGACAGGGGGCTTACAATGAGCAGTTCTTC. Translating gives CAITRQGAYNEQFF.

This clonotype was seen only a few times. V and J are TRBV7-3 and TRBJ2-5, with D perhaps matching TRBD2 (5 bases). Germline CDR1 is SGHTA and CDR2 is FQGTGA. Trimming took off 3 bases at V and 1 base at J, with 9 bases between the two ends. This CDR3 has 14 residues. This CDR3 is CASSLGEGQETQYF. CDR3 in DNA: TGTGCCAGCAGCTTGGGTGAGGGCCAAGAGACCCAGTACTTC.

In its sample, this clonotype was seen a few times. This chain connects TRBV4-1 to TRBJ2-3, with 9 bases identical to TRBD2. CDR3 size: 16 residues. The germline gives CDR1 MGHRA, CDR2 YSYEKL. The junction had 10 bases not matched to a gene; V was cut back by 5 bases and J by 4 bases. Written as DNA, the CDR3 is TGCGCCAGCAGCGGTATCGCGGGGGGGGTTTCAGATACGCAGTATTTT. Protein product: CASSGIAGGVSDTQYF.

The gene calls are TRBV19 and TRBJ2-7, with a possible D match to TRBD2 (7 bases). CDR1 is LNHDA, CDR2 SQIVND, per germline (reference sequence). The CDR3 totals 17 residues. The V end lost 1 base, the J end lost 3 bases, and 19 bases lay between the germline ends. CDR3 in amino acids: CASSIGPGRGPRYEQYV. DNA for the CDR3: TGTGCCAGTAGTATAGGTCCGGGGCGGGGGCCCCGCTACGAGCAGTACGTC.

The chain recombines TRBV4-3 with TRBJ2-7, with 8 bases that match TRBD2. The ends lost 2 bases at V and 1 base at J; junction bases unmatched: 4. The CDR3 sequence is 15 residues long. In germline, CDR1 is LGHNA, CDR2 YSLEER. Here the CDR3 reads CASSQRLAGSYEQYF. DNA of the CDR3: TGCGCCAGCAGCCAAAGGCTAGCGGGTTCCTACGAGCAGTACTTC.

The chain is built from TRBV7-9 and TRBJ1-1; a possible D gene is TRBD1 (5 bases). V lost 5 bases and J 2 bases, leaving 12 bases between the germline ends. Germline V CDR1 and CDR2: SEHNR, FQNEAQ (reference sequence). The CDR3 length is 14 residues. CDR3 in DNA: TGTGCCAGCAGCACGGGACGATTTAACACTGAAGCTTTCTTT. Translation gives CASSTGRFNTEAFF.

This chain uses TRBV4-1 with TRBJ1-5; D not certain. The CDR3 runs to 17 residues. V dropped 1 base and J dropped 1 base, with 14 bases sitting between them. Germline values: CDR1 MGHRA, CDR2 YSYEKL. CDR3 in amino acids: CASSQVSTPGSNQPQHF. Written as DNA, the CDR3 is TGCGCCAGCAGCCAAGTGTCCACGCCTGGGAGCAATCAGCCCCAGCATTTT.

The rearrangement joins TRBV7-2 to TRBJ2-2; a possible D gene is TRBD2 (6 bases). This CDR3 has 16 residues. With 1 base removed from V and 2 bases from J, the gap between germline ends came to 11 bases. CDR1 and CDR2 from the germline V gene are SGHTA and FQGNSA. The CDR3 spells CASSLGDGGNTGELFF. As DNA, the CDR3 is TGTGCCAGCAGCTTAGGGGACGGGGGAAACACCGGGGAGCTGTTTTTT.

In this sample, this clonotype turned up once. The chain links TRBV11-3 to TRBJ2-3; TRBD1 or TRBD2 may be the D gene (5 bases each). The V end lost 1 base, the J end lost 6 bases, and 14 bases lay between the germline ends. The CDR3 sequence is 15 residues long. Germline-derived CDR1 and CDR2 are SGHNT and YENEEA. CDR3 region: CASSLGGARTDTQYF. The CDR3 nucleotides read TGTGCCAGCAGCTTAGGAGGGGCCAGGACGGATACGCAGTATTTT.

The chain is built from TRBV7-2 and TRBJ2-2; D possibly corresponds to TRBD2 (6 bases). This CDR3 is 15 amino acids long. The germline CDR1 and CDR2 sequences are SGHTA and FQGNSA. Trimming left V 5 bases short and J 1 base short, with 11 bases between. CDR3 DNA: TGTGCCAGCAGCGCCCTCGGGGGGAACACCGGGGAGCTGTTTTTT. Its translation: CASSALGGNTGELFF.

The rearrangement links TRBV4-1 to TRBJ2-1; the D gene is possibly TRBD2 (6 bases). This CDR3 region has 13 residues. V was trimmed by 8 bases and J by 1 base, leaving 9 bases between them. Germline CDR1 and CDR2: MGHRA and YSYEKL. CDR3 nucleotides: TGCGCCAGCGCCGGGACTTCCTACAATGAGCAGTTCTTC. It yields the protein CASAGTSYNEQFF.